A selection of T cell receptor beta chains follows, all from one sample in a study of technical replicates of blood from several donors. Method: immunoSEQ multiplex PCR; TCRdb's copy keeps in-frame clones and lacks some. Among about 98,000 clones listed, approximately 94% were seen once. The sequencing sample was made of T cells isolated from PBMCs. The source of these receptors is a human donor in good health. CDR3s leave out the opening cysteine and the closing phenylalanine or tryptophan. The listing skips clone size in some rows; elsewhere it reads once, few, many or a size class.

v_gene	j_gene	abundance	CDR3aa
TRBV27	TRBJ2-7	.	ASSTLAGTLYEQY
TRBV28	TRBJ2-2	.	ASSKDRIRNSNTGELF
TRBV5-1	TRBJ2-5	.	ASSFRDSKGETQY
TRBV30	TRBJ2-7	.	AWSFIRVGNEQY
TRBV4-1	TRBJ1-2	.	ASSHLGTGVGDYGYT
TRBV21-1	TRBJ2-3	.	ASSKGAGTSGTDTQY
TRBV25-1	TRBJ2-5	.	ASSEYIEGGGTQY
TRBV14	TRBJ1-4	.	ASSQMTGGNEKLF
TRBV6-5	TRBJ1-3	once	ASRGTGPRGNTIY
TRBV15	TRBJ2-5	once	ATSRVGTQTGETQY
TRBV7-6	TRBJ2-5	.	ASDQFGGTQETQY
TRBV7-9	TRBJ2-7	.	ASSPPLGQGYEQY
TRBV4-1	TRBJ2-7	.	ASSQDSNSLSYEQY
TRBV6-5	TRBJ2-5	.	ASSHRDRGGETQY
TRBV6-1	TRBJ2-1	.	ASSEVDEQF
TRBV7-2	TRBJ1-1	.	ASSRQGANTEAF
TRBV7-2	TRBJ2-5	.	ASSLASRLAGWYQETQY
TRBV11-2	TRBJ1-1	.	ASSNRSGQVEAF
TRBV7-2	TRBJ1-1	.	ASSLVAGMNTEAF
TRBV14	TRBJ2-1	.	ASSQGDGSPTYNEQF
TRBV6-5	TRBJ2-3	.	ASSYSGGRADTQY
TRBV30	TRBJ1-1	few	AWSTRGRTEAF
TRBV5-1	TRBJ2-7	.	ASSLAQMKGAHNEQY
TRBV12-5	TRBJ1-1	.	ASGLGGGTTEAF
TRBV4-1	TRBJ1-5	.	ASSQVVTSNQPQH
TRBV21-1	TRBJ1-1	.	ASSRLLTGNTEAF
TRBV23-1	TRBJ1-4	once	ASSQEGSQGEREKLF
TRBV28	TRBJ2-5	.	ASSYTTALETQY
TRBV7-8	TRBJ2-1	.	ASSVVGTSIYNEQF
TRBV6-5	TRBJ1-6	.	ASRSGTAVSPLH